This TCR beta chain is drawn from a study of T cell responses to AZD1222 COVID-19 vaccine. In regard to this clone: What it recognizes is unknown.

Findings of the study overall: The repertoires were collected only after the peak T cell response. Recipients of AZD1222 seropositive at baseline numbered only 6 or 7. Unmutated variant regions reportedly attract nearly half of all spike-specific TCRs. Clonal diversity was possibly underestimated, and white British individuals and females predominated among donors.

The protocol was immunoSEQ multiplex PCR, while the TCRdb copy is restricted to in-frame clones and leaves out a portion. Of roughly 120,000 clones listed, 88% are singletons. CDR1 MNHEY and CDR2 SVGAGI come from the germline V gene. This CDR3 contains 12 residues. Trimming pared 6 bases from V and 4 bases from J, leaving 9 bases between. This receptor was taken from an adult in good health. The chain couples TRBV6-5 to TRBJ1-2; unclear D gene. The sequencing here drew on peripheral blood, taken on day 0 of MenACWY control vaccination. The CDR3: CASRAWGYGYTF. CDR3 nucleotides: TGTGCCAGCAGGGCATGGGGCTATGGCTACACCTTC.